This entry describes one TCR beta chain. The record originates from a study of blood T cells in healthy people across ages. The wider study: About one barcoded beta molecule per two T cells was captured by template switching.

Using a J-beta primer mix together with a sample-barcoded 5' primer, a second PCR was run for roughly 6 to 12 cycles. TCRdb processed the 5' RACE reads anew with MiXCR; each CDR3 protein has one entry. The sample lists 1.6 million or so distinct CDR3 sequences; about 35% were seen once. A minimum of 7 million PBMCs was isolated per sample. The CDR3 runs 14 residues. Germline V gives CDR1 PRHDT, CDR2 FYEKMQ (reference sequence). The origin of this receptor is a woman younger than 45 in good health. The chain couples TRBV13 to TRBJ2-4; D not resolved. The closer fit of TRBJ2-7 to the DNA end suggests the J call may be wrong. Material for sequencing was blood. Here the CDR3 DNA reads TGTGCCAGCAGCTTACGCAGTCAATACTACGAGCAGTACTTC. Its protein product is CASSLRSQYYEQYF.